Reported below is one T cell receptor (beta chain). Its specificity is unknown. The CDR3 is cut off 3 residues early in the read; its end comes from the germline J gene. This entry belongs to a study of Tregs in tolerant kidney transplant recipients. Profiled with immunoSEQ multiplex PCR; TCRdb holds only in-frame clones, not every one. Recorded for this sample: 50,000 to 65,000 clones. Study results and caveats: This study did not directly address biological reproducibility. Changing PCR primers prevented nucleotide comparison between some patients' samples.

The CDR3 totals 15 residues. Per the germline V gene, CDR1 is MNHEY and CDR2 is SVGEGT. V lost 5 bases and J lost 7, with 15 bases in between. The material sequenced was CD4+ T cells from blood, taken before the transplant. The clonotype originates from a human donor who received a combined kidney and bone marrow transplant. The chain carries TRBV6-2 or TRBV6-3 and TRBJ1-6; D unresolved. Partial CDR3 DNA: TGTGCCAGCAGTCGAACTAGAATTCGCAATTCACCC. Residues: CASSRTRIRNSP. The CDR3, in full, reads CASSRTRIRNSPLHF.